The 20 T cell receptor beta chains given below trace back to one sample, sequenced in a study of naive CD8 T cells in extremely preterm neonates (dated 2017 in TCRdb). Receptors were amplified or captured by the immunoSEQ multiplex PCR assay. The table comes from immuneACCESS by way of TCRdb, which keeps in-frame sequences with V and J called. Part of the clones is missing from these tables; in studies checked, under half for an unresolved V gene and the rest for unknown reasons. Counted in this sample were fewer than 7,000 clones; around 98% of them appeared once. The ten largest clones add up to roughly 0.4% of the sample. The term cord blood was obtained from about five elective full-term cesarean deliveries at roughly 36-41 weeks of gestation that occurred without labor or rupture of membranes. The specimen sequenced was naive CD8+ T cells from cord blood. The receptor source for this set is a newborn in good health.

The V call is TRBV13, the J call TRBJ2-1, with D perhaps matching TRBD2 (6 bases). The CDR3 covers 14 residues. Germline V CDR1 and CDR2: PRHDT, FYEKMQ (reference sequence). Trimming shortened V by 5 bases and J by 8 bases, and 16 bases separated the two germline ends. The CDR3 DNA reads as TGTGCCAGCAGCCACTCCGGGACTTGGGATGAGCAGTTCTTC. Translating it yields CASSHSGTWDEQFF.

This clone has only one observation. CDR3 amino acids: CASSDAGTGLEKLFF. CDR3 bases: TGTGCCAGTAGTGATGCCGGGACAGGACTCGAAAAACTGTTTTTT. V gene TRBV19 combines with J gene TRBJ1-4; 8 nucleotides agree with TRBD1. The V and J ends lost 5 bases and 8 bases, in that order; junction bases with no gene match: 10. The CDR3 is 15 residues long. Germline CDR1 LNHDA, CDR2 SQIVND (reference sequence).

V and J are TRBV27 and TRBJ1-1, with 7 bases aligning to TRBD1. The CDR3 runs to 16 residues. Germline trimming cut 2 bases from V and 2 bases from J; bases unmatched to any gene: 8. CDR1 MNHEY and CDR2 SMNVEV come from the germline V gene (reference sequence). The CDR3 sequence is CASSLVARQGNTEAFF. The DNA for the CDR3 is TGTGCCAGCAGTTTAGTGGCCCGACAGGGAAACACTGAAGCTTTCTTT.

The chain combines TRBV6-5 with TRBJ2-1; 11 positions agree with TRBD2. The junction had 7 bases not matched to a gene; V was cut back by 8 bases and J by 10 bases. This CDR3 comprises 13 residues. The germline V gene has CDR1 MNHEY and CDR2 SVGAGI. The CDR3 region is CASALAGGGEQFF. CDR3 sequence (DNA): TGTGCCAGCGCCCTAGCGGGGGGCGGGGAGCAGTTCTTC.

The chain uses TRBV4-1 and TRBJ1-2; D unclear. Between the trimmed V and J ends, which lost 1 base and 3 bases, there was a span of 6 bases. The CDR3 covers 13 residues. CDR1 and CDR2 (germline): MGHRA, YSYEKL. The CDR3 region is CASSQVPDYGYTF. In DNA form, the CDR3 reads TGCGCCAGCAGCCAAGTCCCAGACTATGGCTACACCTTC.

The chain employs TRBV11-1 and TRBJ2-1, with 9 bases aligning to TRBD2. Germline CDR1 SGHAT, CDR2 FQDESV (reference sequence). The J segment lost 7 bases and the V segment lost 2 bases, leaving 12 bases of the junction unmatched. This CDR3 comprises 17 residues. CDR3 loop: CASSLWFPSGIRNEQFF. The CDR3 bases are TGTGCCAGCAGCTTATGGTTCCCTAGCGGGATAAGGAATGAGCAGTTCTTC.

This rearrangement joins TRBV6-5 to TRBJ2-7; 10 nucleotides match TRBD2. Losses at the gene ends were 5 bases for V and 5 bases for J; bases not matched to a gene: 9. Germline loops: CDR1 MNHEY, CDR2 SVGAGI. The CDR3 is 15 residues long. As DNA, the CDR3 is TGTGCCAGCAGTATCCTAGCGGGGGCCCTCGACGAGCAGTACTTC. Encoded protein: CASSILAGALDEQYF.

V gene TRBV13 combines with J gene TRBJ1-1; 10 positions match TRBD1. The V gene's germline CDR1 is PRHDT and CDR2 FYEKMQ (reference sequence). The V gene end was trimmed by 5 bases and the J gene end by 3 bases; junction bases not matched to a gene: 6. The length of the CDR3 is 15 residues. CDR3 nucleotides: TGTGCCAGCAGCCCGGACAGGGGGGGGTACACTGAAGCTTTCTTT. Translation gives CASSPDRGGYTEAFF.

V gene TRBV28 combines with J gene TRBJ2-2, with 8 bases that match TRBD2. The junction had 0 bases not matched to a gene; V was cut back by 7 bases and J by 5 bases. CDR3 length: 12 residues. The germline V gene has CDR1 MDHEN and CDR2 SYDVKM. CDR3 nucleotide sequence: TGTGCCAGCACTAGCGGGACCGGGGAGCTGTTTTTT. As protein: CASTSGTGELFF.

The rearrangement links TRBV27 to TRBJ2-3, with TRBD1 as a possible D gene (5 bases). V lost 6 bases, J lost 1 base, and 5 bases lay in between. Per germline, CDR1 MNHEY and CDR2 SMNVEV (reference sequence). This CDR3 has 12 amino acids. The CDR3 DNA sequence: TGTGCCAGCAGGACAGGCACAGATACGCAGTATTTT. This gives the protein CASRTGTDTQYF.

The chain has TRBV19 and TRBJ1-1; no firm D call. Per the germline V gene, CDR1 is LNHDA and CDR2 is SQIVND (reference sequence). Between the trimmed V and J ends, which lost 3 bases and 3 bases, there was a span of 8 bases. The CDR3 covers 13 residues. This CDR3 is CASSISGYTEAFF. DNA of the CDR3: TGTGCCAGTAGTATCTCGGGGTACACTGAAGCTTTCTTT.

This rearrangement joins TRBV27 to TRBJ1-2; possibly TRBD1 for D (5 bases). The germline V gene has CDR1 MNHEY and CDR2 SMNVEV (reference sequence). V gave up 2 bases and J gave up 2 bases, with 6 bases separating them. The CDR3 contains 13 residues. The CDR3: CASSLGQNYGYTF. The CDR3 nucleotides read TGTGCCAGCAGTTTAGGACAAAACTATGGCTACACCTTC.

The gene calls are TRBV27 and TRBJ2-2, with no clear D. There are 14 residues in the CDR3. Between the trimmed V and J ends, which lost 3 bases and 3 bases, there was a span of 8 bases. The germline gives CDR1 MNHEY, CDR2 SMNVEV (reference sequence). The CDR3 DNA sequence: TGTGCCAGCAGTTTCGATGTAGACACCGGGGAGCTGTTTTTT. Its protein product is CASSFDVDTGELFF.

This chain links TRBV11-3 with TRBJ2-7; a weak D match, TRBD1 (6 bases). Trimming removed 6 bases at V and 4 bases at J, with 10 bases between. CDR1 and CDR2 (germline): SGHNT, YENEEA. There are 12 residues in the CDR3. The CDR3 sequence is CASSHRVYEQYF. The CDR3 DNA sequence: TGTGCCAGCAGTCACAGGGTGTACGAGCAGTACTTC.

V is TRBV28 and J is TRBJ1-1, with a possible D match to TRBD1 (6 bases). The CDR3 totals 14 residues. Germline CDR1 reads MDHEN; CDR2 reads SYDVKM. Trimming removed 3 bases at V and 0 bases at J, with 8 bases between. This chain's CDR3 is CASSFPGVNTEAFF. The CDR3 DNA follows: TGTGCCAGCAGTTTTCCAGGGGTGAACACTGAAGCTTTCTTT.

This clone has only a few counts. This sequence joins TRBV7-8 and TRBJ2-2; maybe TRBD2 (5 bases). Germline V gene lookup returns CDR1 SGHVS and CDR2 FQNEAQ. This CDR3 region has 14 residues. Trimming cost V 5 bases and J 7 bases, with 14 bases left between them. The CDR3 DNA is TGTGCCAGCAGCCCGCGGACTGACGGCGGGGAGCTGTTTTTT. Translating gives CASSPRTDGGELFF.

The V gene is TRBV7-9, the J gene TRBJ1-1; TRBD1 matches at 9 bases. Germline V gene lookup returns CDR1 SEHNR and CDR2 FQNEAQ (reference sequence). Losses at the gene ends were 5 bases for V and 0 bases for J; bases not matched to a gene: 7. CDR3 length: 16 amino acids. CDR3 amino acids: CASSPPGQGMNTEAFF. The CDR3 nucleotides are TGTGCCAGCAGCCCCCCGGGACAGGGAATGAACACTGAAGCTTTCTTT. The complete variable domain, with remaining parts taken from reference TRBV7-9 and TRBJ1-1, reads DTGVSQNPRHKITKRGQNVTFRCDPISEHNRLYWYRQTLGQGPEFLTYFQNEAQLEKSRLLSDRFSAERPKGSFSTLEIQRTEQGDSAMYLCASSPPGQGMNTEAFFGQGTRLTVV.

V usage is TRBV9 and J usage is TRBJ1-2; D is ambiguous. V was cut by 5 bases and J by 4 bases, with 15 bases left in between. The germline CDR1 and CDR2 sequences are SGDLS and YYNGEE. CDR3 length: 14 residues. The CDR3 DNA is TGTGCCAGCAGGGGAGGCGGCAGGATCTATGGCTACACCTTC. Its protein product is CASRGGGRIYGYTF.

The chain joins TRBV27 to TRBJ2-2, with D tentatively TRBD1 (6 bases). The CDR3 covers 14 residues. The ends were cut back, 3 bases at V and 1 base at J, with 6 bases in the middle. Germline-derived CDR1 and CDR2 are MNHEY and SMNVEV (reference sequence). The CDR3 reads CASSLTGNTGELFF. The CDR3 DNA is TGTGCCAGCAGTTTGACAGGGAACACCGGGGAGCTGTTTTTT.

This sequence joins TRBV4-2 and TRBJ1-5; D remains unclear. This CDR3 is built from 15 residues. Germline CDR1 reads LGHNA; CDR2 reads YNFKEQ. Between the trimmed V and J ends, which lost 4 bases and 2 bases, there was a span of 12 bases. CDR3 in amino acids: CASSPGGNGNQPQHF. CDR3 bases: TGTGCCAGCAGCCCGGGCGGGAATGGCAATCAGCCCCAGCATTTT.